This record concerns one T cell receptor (beta chain) sequence. The target antigen is unknown. From germline, CDR1 is LGHNA and CDR2 YNFKEQ. The CDR3 sequence is 17 residues long. J lost 7 bases, V lost 0 bases, and 7 bases had no gene match. The total RNA that was extracted per sample amounted to at least 5.5 micrograms. This sample was included in a study of blood T cells in healthy people across ages. Study outcomes and limitations: Total diversity from one million sequenced T cells was likely underestimated.

With a J-beta primer mix and a sample-barcoded 5' primer, a second PCR ran about 7 to 12 cycles. A tag from a template-switch adaptor with 12 random nucleotides marked each cDNA molecule. At least 2.5 million CDR3-containing paired-end reads were obtained per sample. MiXCR, applied by TCRdb to the 5' RACE reads, yields one record per CDR3 protein. Of about 2 million distinct CDR3 sequences in the sample, roughly 52% were seen once. The chain employs TRBV4-2 and TRBJ2-1, with 12 bases fitting TRBD2. Sequenced: blood. This receptor was taken from a woman between 40 and 55 years old in good health. CDR3 amino acids: CASSQEGASGGVNEQFF. Here the CDR3 DNA reads TGTGCCAGCAGCCAAGAGGGGGCTAGCGGGGGGGTAAATGAGCAGTTCTTC.